The 15 T cell receptor beta chains listed next were all sequenced from one sample in a study of cytomegalovirus exposure and HLA in healthy donors. Vbeta (60) and Jbeta (13) primers were used in the PCR. Here immunoSEQ multiplex PCR was the method, and the copy in TCRdb shows in-frame clones only, minus some. This sample's table reports more than 90,000 clones. Sequencing used PBMCs. These receptors were taken from a man in his forties or fifties in good health and CMV-seropositive.

The V gene is TRBV2, the J gene TRBJ2-1; D call uncertain. V was shortened by 0 bases and J by 8 bases, with 11 bases between the two germline ends. The CDR3 runs 14 residues. Germline lookup yields CDR1 SNHLY and CDR2 FYNNEI. CDR3 region: CASSEARGLYEQFF. The CDR3 DNA is TGTGCCAGCAGTGAAGCGCGAGGTCTCTATGAGCAGTTCTTC. The full variable domain, with the rest looked up from reference TRBV2 and TRBJ2-1, is EPEVTQTPSHQVTQMGQEVILRCVPISNHLYFYWYRQILGQKVEFLVSFYNNEISEKSEIFDDQFSVERPDGSNFTLKIRSTKLEDSAMYFCASSEARGLYEQFFGPGTRLTVL.

The chain joins TRBV5-1 to TRBJ2-7, with 8 positions matching TRBD2. Germline V gene data show CDR1 as SGHRS and CDR2 as YFSETQ. The CDR3 is made up of 17 amino acids. The V segment lost 0 bases and the J segment 3 bases; nucleotides outside the gene matches: 11. CDR3 nucleotide sequence: TGCGCCAGCAGCTTGGCGCCTAGCGGGCGCCTGTACTACGAGCAGTACTTC. Amino acid sequence: CASSLAPSGRLYYEQYF.

This rearrangement joins TRBV7-9 to TRBJ2-5; possible D gene TRBD2, 6 bases. Germline lookup yields CDR1 SEHNR and CDR2 FQNEAQ (reference sequence). This CDR3 spans 15 amino acids. Deletions cut 6 bases from V and 5 bases from J, with 19 bases between. The CDR3: CASRGDEEGLETQYF. As DNA, the CDR3 is TGTGCCAGCAGGGGAGATGAGGAGGGATTGGAGACCCAGTACTTC.

V and J are TRBV2 and TRBJ2-5; the D gene is possibly TRBD1 (6 bases). Trimming pared 5 bases from V and 1 base from J, leaving 14 bases between. This CDR3 has 15 residues. Germline V gives CDR1 SNHLY, CDR2 FYNNEI. The CDR3 DNA sequence: TGTGCCAGCAGTCCCAGGGGAAAGGTCCAAGAGACCCAGTACTTC. Its translation: CASSPRGKVQETQYF.

The CDR3 DNA reads TGTGCCAGCAGCGTACATCCTGGGGCTAGCGGGAACGATGAGCAGTTCTTC. It encodes CASSVHPGASGNDEQFF. The V call is TRBV9, the J call TRBJ2-1; the match to TRBD2 covers 9 bases. The V gene's germline CDR1 is SGDLS and CDR2 YYNGEE. The length of the CDR3 is 17 residues. The ends lost 1 base at V and 8 bases at J; junction bases unmatched: 13.

The chain is built from TRBV9 and TRBJ2-1, with 8 positions matching TRBD2. CDR1 and CDR2 (germline): SGDLS, YYNGEE. The trim removed 0 bases at V and 9 bases at J, leaving 11 bases unmatched. The CDR3 is 16 residues long. This CDR3 reads CASSVGAAGGHGEQFF. The DNA of the CDR3 is TGTGCCAGCAGCGTAGGAGCGGCGGGAGGTCACGGTGAGCAGTTCTTC.

The V gene is TRBV19, the J gene TRBJ2-7; 9 nucleotides align to TRBD1. This CDR3 is 14 amino acids long. Looked up from germline, CDR1 is LNHDA and CDR2 is SQIVND (reference sequence). Unmatched junction bases numbered 8, after V lost 5 bases and J lost 6 bases. The CDR3 is CASSPRDRVGEQYF. CDR3 DNA: TGTGCCAGTAGTCCTCGGGACAGGGTGGGCGAGCAGTACTTC. The full variable domain, completed using reference TRBV19 and TRBJ2-7, is DGGITQSPKYLFRKEGQNVTLSCEQNLNHDAMYWYRQDPGQGLRLIYYSQIVNDFQKGDIAEGYSVSREKKESFPLTVTSAQKNPTAFYLCASSPRDRVGEQYFGPGTRLTVT.

Written as DNA, the CDR3 is TGTGCCAGCAGTACTACAGGGTGGAACGTTGACCAGTACTTC. It codes for CASSTTGWNVDQYF. The chain combines TRBV6-1 with TRBJ2-5; D perhaps matches TRBD1 (6 bases). Germline values: CDR1 MNHNS, CDR2 SASEGT. With 5 bases removed from V and 10 bases from J, the gap between germline ends came to 20 bases. The CDR3 sequence is 14 residues long.

The chain joins TRBV28 to TRBJ2-2; D possibly corresponds to TRBD1 (6 bases). The length of the CDR3 is 15 residues. Germline-derived CDR1 and CDR2 are MDHEN and SYDVKM. V was pared by 4 bases and J by 5 bases, with 14 bases between. The CDR3 spells CASSSGTLETGELFF. CDR3 nucleotides: TGTGCCAGCAGTTCCGGGACATTGGAGACCGGGGAGCTGTTTTTT.

CDR3: CASSSDRGNRAYEQYF. The CDR3 coding sequence is TGTGCCAGCAGCTCGGACAGGGGGAACCGAGCCTACGAGCAGTACTTC. J is TRBJ2-7 and V is TRBV5-6; TRBD1 matches 10 bases. CDR3 size: 16 residues. J gave up 2 bases and V 3 bases, and 8 bases lay outside the gene matches. Germline lookup yields CDR1 SGHDT and CDR2 YYEEEE.

The V call is TRBV10-3, the J call TRBJ1-2; a weak D match, TRBD1 (5 bases). V was cut by 6 bases and J by 2 bases, with 7 bases left in between. The germline gives CDR1 ENHRY, CDR2 SYGVKD. The CDR3 runs to 12 residues. As DNA, the CDR3 is TGTGCCATCAGGGGGGGGAACTATGGCTACACCTTC. This encodes CAIRGGNYGYTF.

The J gene is TRBJ2-4, the V gene TRBV5-1; the D is unclear. Germline values: CDR1 SGHRS, CDR2 YFSETQ. V lost 4 bases and J 0 bases, leaving 11 bases between the germline ends. The CDR3 spans 15 residues. CDR3 sequence reads: CASSTDILAKNIQYF. The CDR3 region has the DNA TGCGCCAGCAGCACCGACATACTAGCCAAAAACATTCAGTACTTC.

V gene TRBV2 combines with J gene TRBJ2-2; TRBD1 is a possible D gene (5 bases). Per germline, CDR1 SNHLY and CDR2 FYNNEI. The V and J ends lost 8 bases and 0 bases respectively, with 13 bases between them. The CDR3 totals 15 residues. The CDR3 sequence: CASSLGQANTGELFF. Written as DNA, the CDR3 is TGTGCCAGCTCACTGGGGCAGGCGAACACCGGGGAGCTGTTTTTT.

In DNA, the CDR3 is TGTGCCAGCAGCAGGGACAGGGTTGAGACCCAGTACTTC. Translation gives CASSRDRVETQYF. The V and J genes are TRBV7-7 and TRBJ2-5; 9 bases match TRBD1. The CDR3 spans 13 residues. Germline V gene data show CDR1 as SSHAT and CDR2 as FNYEAQ (reference sequence). With V trimmed by 5 bases and J by 5 bases, 3 bases remained unmatched.

The rearrangement joins TRBV6-5 to TRBJ1-2; no reliable D call. CDR1 MNHEY and CDR2 SVGAGI come from the germline V gene. This CDR3 is built from 14 residues. Deletions cut 6 bases from V and 3 bases from J, with 14 bases between. CDR3 loop: CASRSSTGHYGYTF. The CDR3 region has the DNA TGTGCCAGCAGGTCCTCCACGGGTCACTATGGCTACACCTTC.